What follows are 10 T cell receptor beta chains derived from one specimen sequenced in a study of graft-versus-host responses after intestinal transplantation. Antigens of these TCRs are unknown. The protocol was immunoSEQ multiplex PCR, while the TCRdb copy is restricted to in-frame clones and leaves out a portion. The sample has tens of thousands of clones, about 95% seen once. This specimen consisted of unstimulated CD8+ T cells sorted from spleen or lymph node cells, obtained before transplant. The receptor set was obtained from a human donor who was the organ donor for an intestinal transplant.

V is TRBV25-1 and J is TRBJ2-1; D is perhaps TRBD1 (5 bases). V shed 7 bases and J shed 5 bases, with 12 bases lying between them. This CDR3 has 13 amino acids. The V gene's germline CDR1 is MGHDK and CDR2 SYGVNS. The DNA for the CDR3 is TGTGCCAGCATGGGCAGGGAACACAATGAGCAGTTCTTC. Protein sequence: CASMGREHNEQFF. Supplemented by reference TRBV25-1 and TRBJ2-1, the full variable domain reads EADIYQTPRYLVIGTGKKITLECSQTMGHDKMYWYQQDPGMELHLIHYSYGVNSTEKGDLSSESTVSRIRTEHFPLTLESARPSHTSQYLCASMGREHNEQFFGPGTRLTVL.

V gene TRBV5-4 combines with J gene TRBJ1-2; no clear D gene. V lost 0 bases to trimming and J lost 4 bases, with 7 bases between them. Germline-derived CDR1 and CDR2 are SGHNT and YYREEE (reference sequence). The CDR3 contains 13 residues. CDR3 region: CASSLDSPYGYTF. The CDR3, as DNA: TGTGCCAGCAGCTTGGACAGTCCCTATGGCTACACCTTC. Combining the CDR3 with reference TRBV5-4 and TRBJ1-2 gives the whole variable domain ETGVTQSPTHLIKTRGQQVTLRCSSQSGHNTVSWYQQALGQGPQFIFQYYREEENGRGNFPPRFSGLQFPNYSSELNVNALELDDSALYLCASSLDSPYGYTFGSGTRLTVV.

V and J are TRBV11-2 and TRBJ1-1, with D unclear. CDR3 length: 14 residues. Germline V gene sequence: CDR1 SGHAT, CDR2 FQNNGV. V gave up 5 bases and J gave up 7 bases, with 17 bases separating them. Here the CDR3 DNA reads TGTGCCAGCAGCGAGGGCGGGTTTCCTATTGAAGCTTTCTTT. Its translation is CASSEGGFPIEAFF.

The V call is TRBV30, the J call TRBJ2-7, with D possibly being TRBD1 (6 bases). Trimming removed 0 bases from V and 2 bases from J, with 14 bases in between. Germline V lookup: CDR1 GTSNPN, CDR2 SVGIG (reference sequence). This CDR3 is 15 amino acids long. CDR3 protein: CAWSVWWGPTYEQYF. The CDR3 region has the DNA TGTGCCTGGAGTGTATGGTGGGGGCCTACCTACGAGCAGTACTTC.

This rearrangement joins TRBV7-2 to TRBJ2-7, with 7 bases matching TRBD1. Looked up from germline, CDR1 is SGHTA and CDR2 is FQGNSA. The CDR3 spans 13 residues. After removal of 5 bases from V and 4 bases from J, the junction contained 5 bases not matched to a gene. The CDR3, as DNA: TGTGCCAGCAGCCCCCTGACAGGGTACGAGCAGTACTTC. Protein sequence: CASSPLTGYEQYF.

The chain carries TRBV27 and TRBJ2-3; D perhaps matches TRBD1 (5 bases). Germline V gene lookup returns CDR1 MNHEY and CDR2 SMNVEV (reference sequence). This CDR3 has 15 amino acids. Trimming shortened V by 5 bases and J by 3 bases, and 15 bases separated the two germline ends. CDR3 sequence (DNA): TGTGCCAGCAGTCTAGGGGTAGTGGGGACAGATACGCAGTATTTT. Amino acids: CASSLGVVGTDTQYF.

V and J are TRBV5-1 and TRBJ2-7; weak D call: TRBD1 (6 bases). This CDR3 has 14 residues. Deletions cut 0 bases from V and 6 bases from J, with 13 bases between. The germline V gene encodes CDR1 SGHRS and CDR2 YFSETQ. CDR3: CASSLDLGAGEQYF. The CDR3 coding sequence is TGCGCCAGCAGCTTGGATCTGGGGGCGGGCGAGCAGTACTTC.

The rearrangement uses TRBV18 and TRBJ2-5; weak D call: TRBD1 (6 bases). V lost 3 bases, J lost 0 bases, and 11 bases lay in between. Germline V lookup: CDR1 KGHSH, CDR2 LQKENI. This CDR3 is built from 15 residues. The DNA for the CDR3 is TGTGCCAGCTCACCTGCGGACAGATACCAAGAGACCCAGTACTTC. Amino acid sequence: CASSPADRYQETQYF.

The rearrangement links TRBV5-1 to TRBJ2-3; TRBD1 matches at 8 bases. Germline CDR1 reads SGHRS; CDR2 reads YFSETQ. V lost 3 bases, J lost 0 bases, and 6 bases stayed unmatched. The CDR3 spans 16 residues. The chain's CDR3 is CASSWGTGGSTDTQYF. CDR3 bases: TGCGCCAGCAGCTGGGGGACAGGCGGTAGCACAGATACGCAGTATTTT.

The chain joins TRBV4-3 to TRBJ1-5; TRBD1 is a possible D gene (6 bases). The V gene's germline CDR1 is LGHNA and CDR2 YSLEER. CDR3 size: 14 residues. The V end lost 1 base, the J end lost 2 bases, and 6 bases lay between the germline ends. CDR3 in amino acids: CASSQGTGNQPQHF. CDR3 DNA: TGCGCCAGCAGCCAAGGGACAGGCAATCAGCCCCAGCATTTT.